The next 32 T cell receptor beta chains were all read from a single sample in a study of CD8+CD57+ T cells in acquired aplastic anemia. Those patients picked for sequencing had displayed CD8+CD57+ cell expansion on flow cytometry. TCR beta VDJ and CDR3 profiling used genomic DNA as template. TCRdb passed the reads through MiXCR, listing each CDR3 protein once. The data contain about 120,000 distinct CDR3 sequences, about 50% of them seen just once; the ten biggest clones take up roughly 29%. Sequencing input: sorted CD4+, CD8+, or CD8+CD57+ T cells (not recorded which) from PBMCs. The source of these receptors is a human donor with aplastic anemia.

The rearrangement uses TRBV15 and TRBJ1-2; no clear D. Germline V CDR1 and CDR2: LNHNV, YYDKDF (reference sequence). The CDR3 length is 12 residues. V was clipped by 1 base and J by 4 bases, with 4 bases between them. Here the CDR3 DNA reads TGTGCCACCAGCAGAGCCCCCTATGGCTACACCTTC. This codes for CATSRAPYGYTF.

Regarding this clonotype: Relative to the germline gene, one junction end is altered; a read error may explain this. The chain is built from TRBV7-9 and TRBJ1-1; D gene unclear. This CDR3 spans 11 amino acids. Per germline, CDR1 SEHNR and CDR2 FQNEAQ (reference sequence). Written as DNA, the CDR3 is TGTGCCAGCACCTTACTGTCTGAAGCTTTCTTT. Amino acids: CASTLLSEAFF.

The genes are TRBV10-3 and TRBJ2-3; D is unclear. CDR3 length: 12 amino acids. Germline values: CDR1 ENHRY, CDR2 SYGVKD. The germline V and J ends were trimmed by 2 bases and 10 bases, with 10 bases remaining between them. The CDR3 here is CAISEASLSQYF. The CDR3 nucleotides read TGTGCCATCAGTGAGGCCTCCCTTTCGCAGTATTTT.

On this clonotype: The CDR3 does not end in the conserved phenylalanine or tryptophan, so this is likely a read error. The chain couples TRBV20-1 to TRBJ2-7; D not certain. In germline, CDR1 is DFQATT, CDR2 SNEGSKA (reference sequence). The CDR3 is 11 residues long. Trimming pared 0 bases from V and 7 bases from J, leaving 7 bases between. As DNA, the CDR3 is TGCAGTGCTAGAGATCAGGAGGAGCAGTACCTC. This sequence encodes CSARDQEEQYL.

The genes are TRBV2 and TRBJ2-7; 13 bases match TRBD2. V shed 6 bases, J shed 3 bases, and the junction held 5 bases outside the gene matches. Germline-derived CDR1 and CDR2 are SNHLY and FYNNEI. CDR3 length: 15 amino acids. The CDR3 DNA follows: TGTGCCAGCAGCTCCCGGACTAGCGGGAGCTACGAGCAGTACTTC. Translating it yields CASSSRTSGSYEQYF.

This clonotype has more than one count but fewer than ten. V usage is TRBV7-2 and J usage is TRBJ1-1; no firm D call. The CDR3 consists of 13 residues. Germline V gene data show CDR1 as SGHTA and CDR2 as FQGNSA. Trimming removed 7 bases at V and 4 bases at J, with 13 bases between. CDR3 DNA: TGTGCCAGCAAAGTTATGCGTTCCACTGAAGCTTTCTTT. Translating it yields CASKVMRSTEAFF.

Ten or more counts support this clonotype. This chain joins TRBV5-1 and TRBJ2-7; TRBD2 agrees at 8 bases. This CDR3 has 16 amino acids. The J segment lost 3 bases and the V segment lost 4 bases, leaving 12 bases of the junction unmatched. The germline V gene has CDR1 SGHRS and CDR2 YFSETQ. CDR3: CASSPALAELHYEQYF. The CDR3 coding sequence is TGCGCCAGCAGCCCGGCACTAGCGGAACTCCACTACGAGCAGTACTTC. Filled out from reference TRBV5-1 and TRBJ2-7, the complete variable domain reads KAGVTQTPRYLIKTRGQQVTLSCSPISGHRSVSWYQQTPGQGLQFLFEYFSETQRNKGNFPGRFSGRQFSNSRSEMNVSTLELGDSALYLCASSPALAELHYEQYFGPGTRLTVT.

This clonotype has a count of ten or more. The rearrangement joins TRBV29-1 to TRBJ1-2; a possible D gene is TRBD1 (5 bases). V was pared by 0 bases and J by 0 bases, with 20 bases between. This CDR3 is 18 amino acids long. Germline assignment: CDR1 SQVTM and CDR2 ANQGSEA. Written as DNA, the CDR3 is TGCAGCGTTGAAGATGGGCGGGGGGACCCAGGCTCTAACTATGGCTACACCTTC. Amino acids: CSVEDGRGDPGSNYGYTF.

The sample holds many counts of this clonotype. The V and J genes are TRBV7-9 and TRBJ1-2, with 9 bases lining up with TRBD1. Trimming took 4 bases from V and 6 from J; bases not matched to a gene: 6. This CDR3 contains 14 residues. Germline V gene lookup returns CDR1 SEHNR and CDR2 FQNEAQ (reference sequence). CDR3 residues: CASSSGTGWDGYTF. In nucleotides, the CDR3 is TGTGCCAGCAGCTCAGGGACAGGGTGGGATGGCTACACCTTC.

The genes are TRBV12-3 or TRBV12-4 and TRBJ2-7; tentative D call: TRBD2 (5 bases). The V end lost 6 bases, the J end lost 3 bases, and 18 bases lay between the germline ends. The CDR3 consists of 15 residues. For the CDR3, the DNA is TGTGCCAGCAGGGACTCTGGACGGCCGAACTACGAGCAGTACTTC. Encoded protein: CASRDSGRPNYEQYF.

V is TRBV2 and J is TRBJ2-1, with 7 nucleotides matching TRBD2. J lost 0 bases, V lost 6 bases, and 2 bases had no gene match. The length of the CDR3 is 14 residues. The germline CDR1 and CDR2 sequences are SNHLY and FYNNEI. The CDR3 spells CASRGTTSYNEQFF. For the CDR3, the DNA is TGTGCCAGCAGGGGGACTACCTCCTACAATGAGCAGTTCTTC.

This chain links TRBV11-3 with TRBJ1-5, with TRBD1 as a possible D gene (6 bases). Germline CDR1 and CDR2: SGHNT and YENEEA. Trimming removed 5 bases from V and 5 bases from J, with 13 bases in between. The CDR3 covers 14 residues. The CDR3 region has the DNA TGTGCCAGCAGCCCGGGAACAGGGTATCAGCCCCAGCATTTT. Amino acid sequence: CASSPGTGYQPQHF.

This clonotype has just one count. The chain recombines TRBV24-1 with TRBJ2-2; D uncertain. Germline lookup yields CDR1 KGHDR and CDR2 SFDVKD. The CDR3 is made up of 13 amino acids. V gave up 5 bases and J gave up 4 bases, with 7 bases separating them. CDR3 protein: CATSGRSTGELFF. CDR3 nucleotides: TGTGCCACCAGTGGAAGAAGCACCGGGGAGCTGTTTTTT.

This clonotype was observed at least ten times. The chain carries TRBV7-9 and TRBJ1-3; possibly TRBD1 for D (6 bases). The germline V gene encodes CDR1 SEHNR and CDR2 FQNEAQ (reference sequence). The germline V and J ends were trimmed by 5 bases and 2 bases, with 10 bases remaining between them. This CDR3 contains 14 residues. The CDR3 region has the DNA TGTGCCAGCAGCCCTGAGGGGGCTGGAAACACCATATATTTT. Translating it yields CASSPEGAGNTIYF.

This clonotype was observed a handful of times. The chain links TRBV2 to TRBJ2-3; a weak D match, TRBD1 (6 bases). Germline assignment: CDR1 SNHLY and CDR2 FYNNEI. The CDR3 length is 15 residues. Trimming stripped 4 bases from V and 0 bases from J, with 11 bases between. The CDR3 nucleotides are TGTGCCAGCAGTGGGGGACATAGCAGCACAGATACGCAGTATTTT. Its translation: CASSGGHSSTDTQYF.

CDR3 protein: CASSLEGDEKLFF. The CDR3 DNA reads as TGTGCCAGCAGCTTGGAGGGTGATGAAAAACTGTTTTTT. The chain is built from TRBV7-9 and TRBJ1-4; D gene unclear. Deletions cut 3 bases from V and 6 bases from J, with 8 bases between. CDR1 and CDR2 from the germline V gene are SEHNR and FQNEAQ (reference sequence). The CDR3 runs 13 residues.

The chain has TRBV7-2 and TRBJ2-7, with D hard to call. This CDR3 spans 13 amino acids. Germline CDR1 and CDR2: SGHTA and FQGNSA. V gave up 1 base and J gave up 3 bases, with 7 bases separating them. This CDR3 reads CASSLDPGYEQYF. In DNA form, the CDR3 reads TGTGCCAGCAGCTTAGATCCGGGCTACGAGCAGTACTTC.

With respect to this clonotype: A single base separates this from a much larger clone, so it may be a read error. The CDR3 region is CASRFGQGDNSPLRF. The CDR3 bases are TGTGCCAGCAGATTTGGACAGGGCGACAATTCACCCCTCCGCTTT. The chain links TRBV6-1 to TRBJ1-6; 8 nucleotides match TRBD1. From germline, CDR1 is MNHNS and CDR2 SASEGT. The CDR3 contains 15 residues.

This clonotype occurred a few times. The chain links TRBV27 to TRBJ2-5, with TRBD2 as a possible D gene (5 bases). The CDR3 loop spans 14 amino acids. Germline V gene data show CDR1 as MNHEY and CDR2 as SMNVEV (reference sequence). Deletions cut 6 bases from V and 3 bases from J, with 14 bases between. The CDR3 bases are TGTGCCAGCAGGCGGAGAGGGAGAAAAGAGACCCAGTACTTC. This sequence encodes CASRRRGRKETQYF.

The chain has TRBV10-2 and TRBJ2-5; maybe TRBD2 (6 bases). The CDR3 runs to 14 residues. Trimming pared 2 bases from V and 3 bases from J, leaving 10 bases between. Germline V CDR1 and CDR2: WSHSY, SAAADI. The CDR3, as DNA: TGCGCCAGCAGTGAGAGGGTAGCGGAAGAGACCCAGTACTTC. It codes for CASSERVAEETQYF.

This clonotype was seen only a few times. One end of the junction does not line up with germline, which may come from a read error. The rearrangement uses TRBV7-7 and TRBJ1-6; no clear D. CDR3 length: 13 amino acids. CDR1 is SSHAT and CDR2 is FNYEAQ in the germline V gene (reference sequence). The CDR3 is CASSDTLGSPLHF. For the CDR3, the DNA is TGTGCTAGCAGCGACACATTGGGTTCACCCCTCCACTTT.

As regards this clonotype: A much larger clone lies one base from this, so it may be a read error. The chain links TRBV9 to TRBJ2-5, with D hard to call. There are 11 residues in the CDR3. CDR1 and CDR2 from the germline V gene are SGDLS and YYNGEE. V was cut by 3 bases and J by 0 bases, with 0 bases left in between. The CDR3 loop reads CASSDQETQYF. CDR3 bases: TGTGCCAGCAGCGACCAAGAGACCCAGTACTTC.

This clonotype was detected ten times or more. The rearrangement joins TRBV7-2 to TRBJ2-7; 7 positions match TRBD2. Unmatched junction bases numbered 11, after V lost 2 bases and J lost 7 bases. Germline lookup yields CDR1 SGHTA and CDR2 FQGNSA. The CDR3 is 15 residues long. The chain's CDR3 is CASSLIGTGGNEQYF. The DNA of the CDR3 is TGTGCCAGCAGCTTAATCGGGACCGGGGGGAATGAGCAGTACTTC.

This chain connects TRBV15 to TRBJ1-6, with D maybe TRBD1 (6 bases). Trimming left V 0 bases short and J 6 bases short, with 9 bases between. The CDR3 spans 15 residues. In germline, CDR1 is LNHNV, CDR2 YYDKDF (reference sequence). The CDR3 DNA sequence: TGTGCCACCAGCAGAGATGGGGGGCTTAATTCACCCCTCCACTTT. Translating gives CATSRDGGLNSPLHF.

This chain joins TRBV2 and TRBJ1-1, with D unresolved. Germline V CDR1 and CDR2: SNHLY, FYNNEI. The CDR3 has 14 amino acids. V was clipped by 6 bases and J by 1 base, with 12 bases between them. This CDR3 reads CASRFVAGNTEAFF. CDR3 coding DNA: TGTGCCAGCAGATTTGTTGCAGGGAACACTGAAGCTTTCTTT.

The chain links TRBV5-1 to TRBJ1-1; TRBD1 aligns across 7 bases. The CDR3 is 14 amino acids. From germline, CDR1 is SGHRS and CDR2 YFSETQ. V dropped 4 bases and J dropped 3; count of bases not matched to a gene: 6. CDR3 nucleotides: TGCGCCAGCAGCCCGACAGGGAGGGACACTGAAGCTTTCTTT. Residues: CASSPTGRDTEAFF.

The rearrangement uses TRBV7-6 and TRBJ2-3; D is unclear. Germline CDR1 SGHVS, CDR2 FNYEAQ. Trimming shortened V by 4 bases and J by 1 base, and 9 bases separated the two germline ends. This CDR3 has 14 amino acids. The CDR3 DNA is TGTGCCAGCAGCTGGACGCACGGCACAGATACGCAGTATTTT. Protein product: CASSWTHGTDTQYF.

The chain couples TRBV24-1 to TRBJ1-5; D uncertain. The CDR3 spans 14 residues. The V gene lost 6 bases and the J gene lost 0 bases, with 8 bases spanning the gap. CDR1 KGHDR and CDR2 SFDVKD come from the germline V gene. CDR3 sequence: CATSLPDSNQPQHF. DNA of the CDR3: TGTGCCACCAGTCTCCCAGATAGCAATCAGCCCCAGCATTTT.

The chain has TRBV24-1 and TRBJ2-1; a possible D gene is TRBD1 (5 bases). The CDR3 runs to 14 residues. Germline V gene sequence: CDR1 KGHDR, CDR2 SFDVKD. Trimming cost V 1 base and J 5 bases, with 8 bases left between them. CDR3 in DNA: TGTGCCACCAGTGATTTAGGGGCGAACAATGAGCAGTTCTTC. Translating it yields CATSDLGANNEQFF.

This chain connects TRBV5-1 to TRBJ2-7; 9 nucleotides match TRBD1. The CDR3 is 12 amino acids. The germline V gene encodes CDR1 SGHRS and CDR2 YFSETQ. J gave up 10 bases and V 6 bases, and 8 bases lay outside the gene matches. CDR3 amino acids: CASTTDRGGQYF. The CDR3 coding sequence is TGCGCCAGCACCACGGACAGGGGAGGACAGTACTTC.

This clonotype was counted many times. This chain uses TRBV19 with TRBJ1-5; D is perhaps TRBD1 (6 bases). Trimming removed 5 bases from V and 0 bases from J, with 14 bases in between. The CDR3 is 16 amino acids. In germline, CDR1 is LNHDA, CDR2 SQIVND (reference sequence). CDR3 DNA sequence: TGTGCCAGTAGTTACGACAGGTCTTATAGCAATCAGCCCCAGCATTTT. As protein: CASSYDRSYSNQPQHF.

In its sample, this clonotype was seen a few times. V is TRBV6-2 or TRBV6-3 and J is TRBJ2-3; a possible D gene is TRBD2 (6 bases). V lost 0 bases and J lost 5, with 18 bases in between. Per germline, CDR1 MNHEY and CDR2 SVGEGT. The CDR3 runs to 17 residues. CDR3 in amino acids: CASSYSIARYGGDTQYF. The DNA for the CDR3 is TGTGCCAGCAGTTACTCGATTGCCCGATACGGGGGAGATACGCAGTATTTT.